The TCR beta chain described here comes from a study of shared clonotypes between healthy human individuals. CD8 cells regarded as naive lacked CD45RO, were positively chosen for CCR7, and omitted terminally differentiated effector memory CD45RA+ cells. The germline CDR1 and CDR2 sequences are SGDLS and YYNGEE. Losses at the gene ends were 7 bases for V and 3 bases for J; bases not matched to a gene: 4. The CDR3 runs to 14 residues. Template for every sorted-subset replicate PCR totaled about 200 ng DNA, roughly 30,000 T cell genomes. Assay used: immunoSEQ multiplex PCR; TCRdb lists only in-frame clones, some missing. The table lists about 820,000 clones, almost 95% of them singletons.

The origin of this receptor is a man under 40 in good health. The chain carries TRBV9 and TRBJ2-3; 11 bases fit TRBD2. Sequencing was performed on naive CD8+ T cells sorted from blood. CDR3 nucleotide sequence: TGTGCCAGCCGTAGCGGGAGGGGAACAGATACGCAGTATTTT. Encoded protein: CASRSGRGTDTQYF.